The 9 T cell receptor beta chains presented below share a single source sample, sequenced in a study of blood T cell repertoires in COVID-19. Assay used: immunoSEQ multiplex PCR; TCRdb lists only in-frame clones, some missing. Of about 270,000 clones listed, roughly 90% are singletons. Sample: PBMCs or T cells enriched from blood (not recorded which). Every receptor here comes from a woman aged 60-75 years who had recovered from COVID-19.

V gene TRBV7-9 combines with J gene TRBJ2-3; 7 bases agree with TRBD2. Germline CDR1 is SEHNR and CDR2 is FQNEAQ (reference sequence). The CDR3 extends over 16 amino acids. J lost 2 bases, V lost 1 base, and 6 bases had no gene match. CDR3 in DNA: TGTGCCAGCAGCTTAGAAGGAGCGGGAAACACAGATACGCAGTATTTT. Translation: CASSLEGAGNTDTQYF.

This chain uses TRBV7-6 with TRBJ2-5, with 10 bases identical to TRBD2. The junction had 4 bases not matched to a gene; V was cut back by 1 base and J by 2 bases. The CDR3 length is 16 residues. Germline CDR1 is SGHVS and CDR2 is FNYEAQ. The CDR3 region is CASSLGIAGGQETQYF. DNA of the CDR3: TGTGCCAGCAGCTTAGGGATAGCGGGGGGTCAAGAGACCCAGTACTTC.

J is TRBJ1-2 and V is TRBV2, with D maybe TRBD1 (5 bases). The V and J ends lost 0 bases and 4 bases respectively, with 9 bases between them. Germline V gene data show CDR1 as SNHLY and CDR2 as FYNNEI. The CDR3 loop spans 14 amino acids. CDR3 sequence reads: CASSEAARAYGYTF. DNA of the CDR3: TGTGCCAGCAGTGAAGCGGCCAGGGCCTATGGCTACACCTTC.

The chain joins TRBV5-1 to TRBJ1-1, with a weak D call TRBD1 (6 bases). The CDR3 contains 14 residues. Looked up from germline, CDR1 is SGHRS and CDR2 is YFSETQ. Trimming took 2 bases from V and 3 from J, leaving 11 bases between them. CDR3 bases: TGCGCCAGCAGCTTAAATTCAGGGGACACTGAAGCTTTCTTT. Translation gives CASSLNSGDTEAFF.

This chain links TRBV2 with TRBJ2-5; 8 bases agree with TRBD2. In germline, CDR1 is SNHLY, CDR2 FYNNEI. J was trimmed by 5 bases and V by 4 bases; bases with no gene match: 6. The length of the CDR3 is 14 residues. The CDR3 loop is CASSGGSGAETQYF. CDR3 bases: TGTGCCAGCAGTGGAGGTAGCGGGGCGGAGACCCAGTACTTC.

The rearrangement links TRBV7-3 to TRBJ2-2; 8 bases match TRBD2. Looked up from germline, CDR1 is SGHTA and CDR2 is FQGTGA. The J segment lost 7 bases and the V segment lost 5 bases, leaving 9 bases of the junction unmatched. CDR3 length: 15 residues. CDR3 bases: TGTGCCAGCAGCAAAAACAGGGCGGGAGGCGGGGAGCTGTTTTTT. It translates to CASSKNRAGGGELFF.

Only one count was recorded for this clone. The chain links TRBV2 to TRBJ1-2, with 9 bases aligning to TRBD1. Germline loops: CDR1 SNHLY, CDR2 FYNNEI. V shed 2 bases, J shed 8 bases, and the junction held 6 bases outside the gene matches. The CDR3 consists of 14 residues. The CDR3 DNA follows: TGTGCCAGCAGTGAAATTGGGACAGGGTTCGGCTACACCTTC. It translates to CASSEIGTGFGYTF.

The V gene is TRBV9, the J gene TRBJ1-2; weak D call: TRBD1 (6 bases). Trimming cost V 4 bases and J 7 bases, with 23 bases left between them. The CDR3 spans 16 residues. Germline V gene sequence: CDR1 SGDLS, CDR2 YYNGEE. CDR3 sequence reads: CASSPSSWGHRFGYTF. DNA for the CDR3: TGTGCCAGCAGCCCAAGTAGTTGGGGACACCGGTTTGGCTACACCTTC.

This clone was counted only a few times. Different DNA sequences within this sample yield the same CDR3. The chain uses TRBV12-5 and TRBJ1-1, with 7 bases aligning to TRBD1. Germline trimming cut 6 bases from V and 4 bases from J; bases unmatched to any gene: 5. The germline V gene has CDR1 LGHNT and CDR2 FRNRAP. The CDR3 contains 13 residues. The CDR3 nucleotides read TGTGCTAGTGGGTCCCAGGGGGGCACTGAAGCTTTCTTT. Encoded protein: CASGSQGGTEAFF.